One and the same sample provided the 18 T cell receptor beta chains below, sequenced in a study of regulatory T cells in long-lasting Graves disease. Indicated time point: newly diagnosed GD, antithyroid drugs for less than 3 months. After RNA was extracted from PBMCs, the TCR library was made from it. In building TCR beta libraries, iRepertoire HTBI primers were used together with Arm-PCR of CDR3 regions. TCRdb analysed the multiplex PCR reads with MiXCR anew, one entry per CDR3 protein. The data contain around 500,000 distinct CDR3 sequences, 16% of them singletons. The sample was also linked to a second study, of T cells in Graves' hyperthyroidism and ophthalmopathy.

Material: peripheral blood mononuclear cells (PBMCs), obtained at new diagnosis, from a patient treated with antithyroid drugs. The receptors shown here come from a woman aged 35-60 years with Graves disease.

This chain connects TRBV2 to TRBJ2-1; a weak D match, TRBD1 (5 bases). Trimming cost V 7 bases and J 9 bases, with 19 bases left between them. The germline V gene has CDR1 SNHLY and CDR2 FYNNEI. This CDR3 contains 14 residues. The CDR3 loop reads CASIRVDPRGEQFF. Written as DNA, the CDR3 is TGTGCCAGCATACGGGTCGATCCAAGGGGTGAGCAGTTCTTC.

This clonotype was seen repeatedly, ten times or more. This chain connects TRBV28 to TRBJ1-4, with 12 positions matching TRBD1. The length of the CDR3 is 17 residues. The germline gives CDR1 MDHEN, CDR2 SYDVKM. J was trimmed by 3 bases and V by 2 bases; bases with no gene match: 4. The CDR3 bases are TGTGCCAGCAGTTTAAGGGACAGGGGGCTCGCTAATGAAAAACTGTTTTTT. Translated: CASSLRDRGLANEKLFF.

In this sample, this clonotype turned up many times. The rearrangement links TRBV2 to TRBJ2-5; 8 bases line up with TRBD1. CDR1 is SNHLY and CDR2 is FYNNEI in the germline V gene. V shed 7 bases, J shed 4 bases, and the junction held 8 bases outside the gene matches. CDR3 size: 14 residues. In DNA form, the CDR3 reads TGTGCCAGCACCTTAGGCAGGGGGCTAGAGACCCAGTACTTC. Translating it yields CASTLGRGLETQYF.

V is TRBV19 and J is TRBJ2-2; 7 bases map to TRBD1. This CDR3 comprises 14 residues. In germline, CDR1 is LNHDA, CDR2 SQIVND (reference sequence). J gave up 6 bases and V 6 bases, and 7 bases lay outside the gene matches. The CDR3 nucleotides are TGTGCCAGTAGCCTTCCAGGGGGATCCGGGGAGCTGTTTTTT. Translation: CASSLPGGSGELFF.

This sequence joins TRBV3-1 and TRBJ1-1; D not certain. Germline CDR1 and CDR2: LGHDT and YNNKEL (reference sequence). V was pared by 4 bases and J by 5 bases, with 14 bases between. This CDR3 is built from 14 residues. DNA for the CDR3: TGTGCCAGCAGCCTCCTGCCCCCTGGGACTGAAGCTTTCTTT. Translated, it gives CASSLLPPGTEAFF.

The table lists this clonotype with many counts. This chain links TRBV27 with TRBJ1-2; D remains ambiguous. This CDR3 is 13 amino acids long. Per germline, CDR1 MNHEY and CDR2 SMNVEV (reference sequence). Trimming removed 3 bases from V and 8 bases from J, with 13 bases in between. CDR3 sequence: CASSLNGVEGYTF. CDR3 DNA sequence: TGTGCCAGCAGTTTGAACGGGGTGGAAGGCTACACCTTC.

The table lists this clonotype with many counts. This rearrangement joins TRBV6-1 to TRBJ2-5; unclear D gene. Germline CDR1 is MNHNS and CDR2 is SASEGT. V shed 1 base and J shed 0 bases, with 15 bases lying between them. The CDR3 has 17 residues. The CDR3 DNA reads TGTGCCAGCAGTGAAGATGCATGGAAGAATCACCAAGAGACCCAGTACTTC. The encoded protein is CASSEDAWKNHQETQYF.

This clonotype was detected only a few times. CDR3 DNA sequence: TGCAGTGCTACAGACTTTGGGTGGGGGGACACCGGGGAGCTGTTTTTT. It codes for CSATDFGWGDTGELFF. The chain has TRBV20-1 and TRBJ2-2; possible D gene TRBD2, 6 bases. CDR3 size: 16 residues. Germline V gene sequence: CDR1 DFQATT, CDR2 SNEGSKA (reference sequence). Trimming took 4 bases from V and 3 from J, leaving 18 bases between them.

V is TRBV6-1 and J is TRBJ2-7; D may match TRBD1 or TRBD2 (5 bases each). This CDR3 has 15 amino acids. V was shortened by 0 bases and J by 4 bases, with 13 bases between the two germline ends. The germline CDR1 and CDR2 sequences are MNHNS and SASEGT. CDR3 residues: CASSEALRGPYEQYF. The CDR3 DNA is TGTGCCAGCAGTGAAGCGCTTCGGGGACCTTACGAGCAGTACTTC.

This clonotype was seen repeatedly, ten times or more. The chain has TRBV15 and TRBJ1-1; no clear D gene. Trimming cost V 7 bases and J 2 bases, with 17 bases left between them. Germline loops: CDR1 LNHNV, CDR2 YYDKDF (reference sequence). CDR3 size: 15 residues. This chain's CDR3 is CATTYPSGGNTEAFF. The CDR3 nucleotides read TGTGCCACCACTTACCCCTCTGGCGGAAACACTGAAGCTTTCTTT.

The V gene is TRBV12-3 or TRBV12-4, the J gene TRBJ1-4, with 12 bases identical to TRBD1. The CDR3 is 16 amino acids. With V trimmed by 10 bases and J by 11 bases, 17 bases remained unmatched. CDR3 sequence: CATKPGLGTGGHKLFF. CDR3 coding DNA: TGTGCCACCAAACCAGGCCTCGGGACAGGGGGCCATAAACTGTTTTTT.

This clonotype was seen at least ten times. This chain joins TRBV3-1 and TRBJ2-1; TRBD1 matches at 7 bases. From germline, CDR1 is LGHDT and CDR2 YNNKEL (reference sequence). J was trimmed by 10 bases and V by 2 bases; bases with no gene match: 11. CDR3 length: 15 amino acids. CDR3 nucleotide sequence: TGTGCCAGCAGCCAAAGAGATAGGGGGCGTGGCGAGCAGTTCTTC. It encodes CASSQRDRGRGEQFF.

This clonotype has a count of ten or more. The V call is TRBV12-3 or TRBV12-4, the J call TRBJ1-6, with no clear D. This CDR3 is 12 amino acids long. V was pared by 3 bases and J by 3 bases, with 0 bases between. The CDR3 here is CASSFYNSPLHF. The DNA for the CDR3 is TGTGCCAGCAGTTTCTATAATTCACCCCTCCACTTT.

Worth noting for this clonotype: A clone one base away is much larger, so this may be a read error. The chain couples TRBV12-3 or TRBV12-4 to TRBJ1-1; the D gene is possibly TRBD1 (6 bases). The CDR3 length is 12 residues. Here the CDR3 reads CASGGGFTEALF. For the CDR3, the DNA is TGTGCCAGCGGAGGGGGTTTTACTGAAGCTCTCTTT.

This clonotype was picked up a small number of times. V and J are TRBV18 and TRBJ2-3; 10 nucleotides agree with TRBD1. The CDR3 sequence is 16 residues long. V lost 3 bases and J lost 2; bases outside the gene matches: 5. CDR1 and CDR2 (germline): KGHSH, LQKENI. As DNA, the CDR3 is TGTGCCAGCTCACCCCGGACAGGGGGTTACACAGATACGCAGTATTTT. This codes for CASSPRTGGYTDTQYF.

This clonotype has at least ten counts. The V call is TRBV20-1, the J call TRBJ1-1; 7 bases line up with TRBD1. This CDR3 has 12 amino acids. The germline gives CDR1 DFQATT, CDR2 SNEGSKA (reference sequence). J was trimmed by 5 bases and V by 1 base; bases with no gene match: 1. The CDR3 region is CSARAGGTEAFF. The CDR3 DNA is TGCAGTGCTAGAGCAGGGGGTACTGAAGCTTTCTTT.

The rearrangement joins TRBV24-1 to TRBJ2-3; D perhaps matches TRBD2 (7 bases). In germline, CDR1 is KGHDR, CDR2 SFDVKD. Deletions cut 4 bases from V and 6 bases from J, with 13 bases between. The CDR3 length is 14 residues. The DNA for the CDR3 is TGTGCCACCAGTGACCCGGGGGGCCGGGATACGCAGTATTTT. Encoded protein: CATSDPGGRDTQYF.

Details on this clonotype: A much larger clone lies one base from this, so it may be a read error. The genes are TRBV2 and TRBJ2-3; 8 bases are shared with TRBD2. The CDR3 is 15 amino acids. The V gene's germline CDR1 is SNHLY and CDR2 FYNNEI. After removal of 8 bases from V and 2 bases from J, the junction contained 9 bases not matched to a gene. CDR3 in DNA: TGTGCCAGCGGGGGATTTAGCGGGGACACAGATACGCAGTATTTT. Amino acid sequence: CASGGFSGDTDTQYF. The full variable domain, completed using reference TRBV2 and TRBJ2-3, is EPEVTQTPSHQVTQMGQEVILRCVPISNHLYFYWYRQILGQKVEFLVSFYNNEISEKSEIFDDQFSVERPDGSNFTLKIRSTKLEDSAMYFCASGGFSGDTDTQYFGPGTRLTVL.